This T cell receptor (beta chain) originates from a study of T cell repertoires in cytomegalovirus infection. In its sample, this clonotype was seen a few times. The CDR3 runs 11 residues. Germline V gene data show CDR1 as SGHAT and CDR2 as FQNNGV. The V end lost 7 bases, the J end lost 5 bases, and 8 bases lay between the germline ends. TCRdb processed the reads anew with MiXCR; each CDR3 protein has one entry. The table includes about 490,000 distinct CDR3 sequences, around a quarter detected once. The sample taken for sequencing was PBMCs. This receptor was taken from a human donor in good health (CMV status not recorded). Some clones in this sample may be carry-over from other donors' samples. The chain links TRBV11-2 to TRBJ2-5; no definite D call. The CDR3 bases are TGTGCCAGCACCAGGTGGGAGACCCAGTACTTC. Amino acid sequence: CASTRWETQYF.